The 32 T cell receptor beta chains reported below all come from one sample, sequenced in a study of lymphopenia after photon versus proton radiotherapy. Assay used: immunoSEQ multiplex PCR; TCRdb lists only in-frame clones, some missing. The sample lists around 30,000 clones, about 80% occurring once. Source: peripheral blood, taken from a patient treated with proton-based radiotherapy. The receptors shown here come from a woman in her 70s with pancreatic cancer.

The chain is built from TRBV19 and TRBJ1-5; D gene unclear. Trimming removed 3 bases at V and 7 bases at J, with 16 bases between. This CDR3 has 15 residues. The germline V gene has CDR1 LNHDA and CDR2 SQIVND (reference sequence). The CDR3 reads CASSILSGEGQPQHF. As DNA, the CDR3 is TGTGCCAGTAGTATCCTTTCAGGAGAGGGACAGCCCCAGCATTTT.

The V and J genes are TRBV6-1 and TRBJ2-7; 7 nucleotides line up with TRBD2. CDR3 size: 14 residues. The germline V gene encodes CDR1 MNHNS and CDR2 SASEGT. V lost 6 bases to trimming and J lost 1 base; unmatched junction nucleotides: 6. The CDR3 DNA follows: TGTGCCAGCAGACCGTTGGGGGGGTCCTACGAGCAGTACTTC. The encoded protein is CASRPLGGSYEQYF.

The J gene is TRBJ1-5, the V gene TRBV28, with D possibly matching TRBD1 (5 bases). Germline V gene data show CDR1 as MDHEN and CDR2 as SYDVKM. The CDR3 is made up of 15 amino acids. The V gene lost 7 bases and the J gene lost 7 bases, with 20 bases spanning the gap. The CDR3, as DNA: TGTGCCAGCACCATAGCGATGGGGGAGGAGCAGCCCCAGCATTTT. The encoded protein is CASTIAMGEEQPQHF.

In nucleotides, the CDR3 is TGTGCCAGCCTACAGGGAGTCCAAGAGACCCAGTACTTC. Encoded protein: CASLQGVQETQYF. The chain is built from TRBV2 and TRBJ2-5; a weak D match, TRBD1 (6 bases). Germline CDR1 is SNHLY and CDR2 is FYNNEI. The V end lost 8 bases, the J end lost 1 base, and 11 bases lay between the germline ends. The CDR3 runs 13 residues.

The J gene is TRBJ1-3, the V gene TRBV4-3, with TRBD1 matching 7 bases. V gave up 0 bases and J gave up 4 bases; unmatched junction bases: 9. The CDR3 covers 17 residues. Germline CDR1 LGHNA, CDR2 YSLEER. CDR3 sequence: CASSQDFGRGNGNTIYF. In DNA form, the CDR3 reads TGCGCCAGCAGCCAAGATTTTGGCAGGGGGAACGGAAACACCATATATTTT.

This chain uses TRBV9 with TRBJ2-7; 7 nucleotides align to TRBD2. The CDR3 runs to 14 residues. The germline V gene has CDR1 SGDLS and CDR2 YYNGEE. The V and J ends lost 3 bases and 5 bases, in that order; junction bases with no gene match: 8. The CDR3 region has the DNA TGTGCCAGCAGCGCCAAAGGACTAGAAGACGAGCAGTACTTC. It encodes CASSAKGLEDEQYF.

The chain has TRBV21-1 and TRBJ2-7; the DNA was not compared with TRBD1, the D call given in the table. TRBV21-1 is tagged as a pseudogene. The CDR3 is 14 amino acids. Written as DNA, the CDR3 is TGTGCCAGCAGCCCAAAGGACAGGGGCTACGAGCAGTACTTC. This encodes CASSPKDRGYEQYF.

The table lists this clone with a few counts. V is TRBV11-2 and J is TRBJ1-1; D is undetermined. Germline assignment: CDR1 SGHAT and CDR2 FQNNGV. V lost 4 bases and J 7 bases, leaving 4 bases between the germline ends. There are 10 residues in the CDR3. CDR3 residues: CASSSNEAFF. CDR3 bases: TGTGCCAGCAGCTCCAATGAAGCTTTCTTT.

The chain employs TRBV28 and TRBJ1-2; the match to TRBD1 covers 9 bases. The CDR3 loop spans 15 amino acids. V lost 5 bases to trimming and J lost 4 bases; unmatched junction nucleotides: 8. Germline CDR1 MDHEN, CDR2 SYDVKM. Here the CDR3 reads CASSPRDRVFYGYTF. In nucleotides, the CDR3 is TGTGCCAGCAGTCCGAGGGACAGGGTATTCTATGGCTACACCTTC.

This clone was seen more than once but under ten times. The chain is built from TRBV5-1 and TRBJ2-7; TRBD2 matches 10 bases. After removal of 3 bases from V and 3 bases from J, the junction contained 9 bases not matched to a gene. The CDR3 has 16 residues. CDR1 SGHRS and CDR2 YFSETQ come from the germline V gene. In DNA, the CDR3 is TGCGCCAGCAGCTGGGACCCTAGCGGGAGCCTCTACGAGCAGTACTTC. Its protein is CASSWDPSGSLYEQYF.

This sequence joins TRBV7-6 and TRBJ2-5; D is perhaps TRBD1 or TRBD2 (5 bases each). V lost 0 bases, J lost 5 bases, and 13 bases lay in between. The CDR3 length is 15 residues. Germline CDR1 and CDR2: SGHVS and FNYEAQ. CDR3 in amino acids: CASSLAGGEGETQYF. In nucleotides, the CDR3 is TGTGCCAGCAGCTTAGCCGGCGGAGAGGGGGAGACCCAGTACTTC.

This chain connects TRBV4-1 to TRBJ2-7; possibly TRBD1 or TRBD2 for D (5 bases each). V shed 1 base and J shed 1 base, with 14 bases lying between them. Germline V lookup: CDR1 MGHRA, CDR2 YSYEKL. This CDR3 region has 16 residues. The CDR3 coding sequence is TGCGCCAGCAGCCAAGCCGGGACGGTGGGTTCCTACGAGCAGTACTTC. This gives the protein CASSQAGTVGSYEQYF.

The chain links TRBV18 to TRBJ2-7, with D perhaps matching TRBD1 (6 bases). With 0 bases removed from V and 4 bases from J, the gap between germline ends came to 10 bases. Germline CDR1 and CDR2: KGHSH and LQKENI. There are 14 residues in the CDR3. The chain's CDR3 is CASSPPSRGYEQYF. The CDR3 bases are TGTGCCAGCTCACCACCGAGCAGGGGTTACGAGCAGTACTTC.

V usage is TRBV30 and J usage is TRBJ1-2; tentatively, D is TRBD1 (5 bases). V was cut by 3 bases and J by 8 bases, with 16 bases left in between. Germline lookup yields CDR1 GTSNPN and CDR2 SVGIG (reference sequence). This CDR3 is built from 13 residues. CDR3 sequence: CAWREDRTQGYTF. In DNA form, the CDR3 reads TGTGCCTGGAGGGAAGACAGAACGCAAGGCTACACCTTC.

This clone appeared a single time. V gene TRBV13 combines with J gene TRBJ2-1, with D possibly being TRBD2 (7 bases). There are 17 residues in the CDR3. CDR1 is PRHDT, CDR2 FYEKMQ, per germline (reference sequence). Between the trimmed V and J ends, which lost 3 bases and 14 bases, there was a span of 29 bases. CDR3 sequence reads: CASSFFLAEGEGGHEFF. DNA for the CDR3: TGTGCCAGCAGCTTCTTCCTAGCGGAGGGAGAGGGGGGCCACGAGTTCTTC.

The chain combines TRBV27 with TRBJ2-1; D uncertain. From germline, CDR1 is MNHEY and CDR2 SMNVEV (reference sequence). Trimming took 5 bases from V and 6 from J, leaving 20 bases between them. CDR3 length: 16 amino acids. This CDR3 is CASSAPPLVGGNEQFF. The CDR3 bases are TGTGCCAGCAGTGCCCCTCCCTTGGTCGGCGGCAATGAGCAGTTCTTC.

The V gene is TRBV7-9, the J gene TRBJ1-1; D perhaps matches TRBD1 (5 bases). The V gene lost 0 bases and the J gene lost 6 bases, with 14 bases spanning the gap. The CDR3 spans 15 residues. Germline CDR1 reads SEHNR; CDR2 reads FQNEAQ (reference sequence). The CDR3 DNA reads TGTGCCAGCAGCTTAGCGACGGTTCAGGGACCTGAAGCTTTCTTT. It codes for CASSLATVQGPEAFF.

The rearrangement joins TRBV4-1 to TRBJ1-3, with 7 positions matching TRBD1. The CDR3 spans 18 residues. V was pared by 0 bases and J by 0 bases, with 8 bases of the junction left unmatched. In germline, CDR1 is MGHRA, CDR2 YSYEKL. The CDR3 region has the DNA TGCGCCAGCAGCCAAGAGAGGGGACAGCGATACTCTGGAAACACCATATATTTT. Translating gives CASSQERGQRYSGNTIYF.

The genes are TRBV29-1 and TRBJ2-1, with 16 bases fitting TRBD2. V lost 6 bases, J lost 0 bases, and 5 bases stayed unmatched. There are 17 residues in the CDR3. Germline-derived CDR1 and CDR2 are SQVTM and ANQGSEA. The CDR3 loop reads CSVGTSGRGGSYNEQFF. CDR3 coding DNA: TGCAGCGTCGGGACTAGCGGGAGGGGGGGCTCCTACAATGAGCAGTTCTTC.

The V call is TRBV2, the J call TRBJ1-1; 7 bases align to TRBD1. The CDR3 is made up of 15 amino acids. Germline trimming cut 5 bases from V and 6 bases from J; bases unmatched to any gene: 12. CDR1 is SNHLY and CDR2 is FYNNEI in the germline V gene. The CDR3 DNA reads TGTGCCAGCAGTCAGAATGGGAGGGGGCGGGCTGAAGCTTTCTTT. Protein: CASSQNGRGRAEAFF.

V and J are TRBV5-4 and TRBJ2-7; D is undetermined. Trimming left V 1 base short and J 4 bases short, with 3 bases between. This CDR3 region has 11 residues. Germline CDR1 and CDR2: SGHNT and YYREEE (reference sequence). DNA of the CDR3: TGTGCCAGCAGCTTGTTTTACGAGCAGTACTTC. As protein: CASSLFYEQYF.

This chain links TRBV28 with TRBJ2-5; tentatively, D is TRBD1 (6 bases). CDR1 is MDHEN, CDR2 SYDVKM, per germline. This CDR3 is built from 18 residues. V shed 7 bases and J shed 1 base, with 25 bases lying between them. For the CDR3, the DNA is TGTGCCAGCACCGACACAGGGATTCGCGCTCACCCCCAAGAGACCCAGTACTTC. Residues: CASTDTGIRAHPQETQYF. The whole variable domain, filled in from reference TRBV28 and TRBJ2-5, reads DVKVTQSSRYLVKRTGEKVFLECVQDMDHENMFWYRQDPGLGLRLIYFSYDVKMKEKGDIPEGYSVSREKKERFSLILESASTNQTSMYLCASTDTGIRAHPQETQYFGPGTRLLVL.

By share of the sample, this clone is medium-sized. V and J are TRBV27 and TRBJ1-6; 11 positions agree with TRBD1. The CDR3 spans 18 residues. Trimming removed 11 bases from V and 3 bases from J; junction bases left unmatched: 15. The V gene's germline CDR1 is MNHEY and CDR2 SMNVEV (reference sequence). CDR3 DNA: TGTGCCTTCGGACCGGGACAGGGGGGAAAATACTATAATTCACCCCTCCACTTT. The encoded protein is CAFGPGQGGKYYNSPLHF.

The chain uses TRBV14 and TRBJ1-4; the D is unclear. With 0 bases removed from V and 8 bases from J, the gap between germline ends came to 13 bases. The CDR3 length is 15 residues. CDR1 and CDR2 from the germline V gene are SGHDN and FVKESK. The CDR3 loop is CASSQERLPGEKLFF. The DNA of the CDR3 is TGTGCCAGCAGCCAAGAACGGCTGCCCGGGGAAAAACTGTTTTTT.

This clone has just one count. The V gene is TRBV9, the J gene TRBJ2-7, with D uncertain. The V and J ends lost 2 bases and 5 bases respectively, with 8 bases between them. Germline CDR1 reads SGDLS; CDR2 reads YYNGEE. The CDR3 runs to 12 residues. In DNA form, the CDR3 reads TGTGCCAGCAGCGTCAAAGCGAACGAGCAGTACTTC. It yields the protein CASSVKANEQYF.

The V call is TRBV4-1, the J call TRBJ1-1; possible D gene TRBD1, 6 bases. Germline V gene sequence: CDR1 MGHRA, CDR2 YSYEKL. This CDR3 contains 15 residues. The V and J ends lost 2 bases and 0 bases respectively, with 10 bases between them. CDR3 in amino acids: CASSQPQGLNTEAFF. CDR3 nucleotides: TGCGCCAGCAGCCAACCACAGGGATTGAACACTGAAGCTTTCTTT.

This chain links TRBV28 with TRBJ1-2; TRBD1 matches at 10 bases. Germline V gene sequence: CDR1 MDHEN, CDR2 SYDVKM. Trimming took 6 bases from V and 7 from J; bases not matched to a gene: 5. The CDR3 covers 13 residues. CDR3 region: CASRRQGAGGYTF. CDR3 DNA sequence: TGTGCCAGCAGGCGACAGGGGGCGGGTGGCTACACCTTC.

This chain connects TRBV18 to TRBJ2-1, with D unresolved. The CDR3 consists of 12 residues. V was trimmed by 0 bases and J by 10 bases, leaving 7 bases between them. Germline loops: CDR1 KGHSH, CDR2 LQKENI. The CDR3: CASSPPVGEQFF. For the CDR3, the DNA is TGTGCCAGCTCACCACCTGTCGGGGAGCAGTTCTTC.

The V call is TRBV7-2, the J call TRBJ2-4, with 11 nucleotides matching TRBD2. The CDR3 is made up of 15 amino acids. Per germline, CDR1 SGHTA and CDR2 FQGNSA. The V segment lost 5 bases and the J segment 6 bases; nucleotides outside the gene matches: 6. For the CDR3, the DNA is TGTGCCAGCAGCCCCTTTGGACTAGCGGGAAACATTCAGTACTTC. Residues: CASSPFGLAGNIQYF.

The chain has TRBV5-1 and TRBJ2-7; D possibly matches TRBD1 or TRBD2 (5 bases each). The CDR3 consists of 14 residues. Germline-derived CDR1 and CDR2 are SGHRS and YFSETQ. Trimming cost V 0 bases and J 0 bases, with 7 bases left between them. Here the CDR3 DNA reads TGCGCCAGCAGCTTGGCAGGGAGCTCCTACGAGCAGTACTTC. Amino acids: CASSLAGSSYEQYF.

This chain connects TRBV7-8 to TRBJ2-7; 8 bases line up with TRBD2. The CDR3 loop spans 17 amino acids. The junction had 12 bases not matched to a gene; V was cut back by 0 bases and J by 5 bases. Germline V gives CDR1 SGHVS, CDR2 FQNEAQ. The CDR3 loop is CASSLAPLAGLYNEQYF. The CDR3 DNA follows: TGTGCCAGCAGCTTAGCCCCCTTAGCGGGACTTTACAACGAGCAGTACTTC.

CDR3 DNA: TGTGCCAGTAGTATAGTAGGAGGCGCTAGCACAGATACGCAGTATTTT. Protein product: CASSIVGGASTDTQYF. The chain couples TRBV19 to TRBJ2-3; TRBD2 is a possible D gene (5 bases). The CDR3 contains 16 residues. The germline V gene has CDR1 LNHDA and CDR2 SQIVND (reference sequence). With 1 base removed from V and 0 bases from J, the gap between germline ends came to 11 bases.